Included here is one T cell receptor (beta chain) sequence, with context. Its antigen remains unknown. TCRbeta library preparation incorporated unique molecular identifiers. TCRdb analysed the PCR reads with MiXCR anew, one entry per CDR3 protein. The data contain about a million distinct CDR3 sequences, 25% to 35% of them seen just once; the ten biggest clones take up 28%. The data belong to a study of T-cell reconstitution after alpha-beta-depleted transplantation in children. Germline values: CDR1 DFQATT, CDR2 SNEGSKA (reference sequence). The CDR3 extends over 18 amino acids. V lost 1 base, J lost 0 bases, and 19 bases lay in between. Study observations and caveats: Roughly two months post-transplant, alpha-beta T cells reportedly originated from several hundred graft clones that had expanded. Surviving recipient T cells and intrathymic progenitors accounted for some patients' high TCRbeta diversity at day 60. T cells produced anew were the main source of T-cell counts and diversity one year after transplant.

The origin of this receptor is a boy less than two years old who had a stem cell transplant for SCID, so the T cells may come from the graft donor. This specimen consisted of PBMCs, mostly from graft donor cells, obtained 360 days after TCRalphabeta/CD19-depleted stem cell transplant. This chain connects TRBV20-1 to TRBJ1-5; D not resolved. CDR3 protein: CSARAANLGSNSNQPQHF. In DNA form, the CDR3 reads TGCAGTGCTAGAGCGGCAAACCTTGGATCGAATAGCAATCAGCCCCAGCATTTT.